What follows are 20 T cell receptor beta chains derived from one specimen sequenced in a study of vaccination and CD4 T cells after COVID-19. Treatment in this sample: roughly ten-day PBMC culture with coronavirus spike peptide pools or control peptides (ViraFEST assay). No antigen has been assigned to these receptors. Sequencing of DNA taken from cultured CD4+ T cells relied on the Oncomine TCR Beta short-read assay. Using its own MiXCR run on the PCR reads, TCRdb lists one record per CDR3 protein. The table records about 10,000 distinct CDR3 sequences, around 59% of them present only once. Input material: CD4+ T cells from blood, cultured in vitro. The origin of the receptors is a human donor who had recovered from COVID-19.

This clonotype was counted once. This rearrangement joins TRBV28 to TRBJ2-7; the match to TRBD1 covers 10 bases. Trimming removed 5 bases from V and 2 bases from J; junction bases left unmatched: 6. Per germline, CDR1 MDHEN and CDR2 SYDVKM. The CDR3 totals 15 residues. CDR3 DNA sequence: TGTGCCAGCAGTCGACAGGGGGCCTCTACCTACGAGCAGTACTTC. Amino acid sequence: CASSRQGASTYEQYF.

This clonotype appeared a few times. This rearrangement joins TRBV2 to TRBJ1-4, with 9 nucleotides matching TRBD1. This CDR3 comprises 14 residues. The trim removed 6 bases at V and 4 bases at J, leaving 3 bases unmatched. Germline V lookup: CDR1 SNHLY, CDR2 FYNNEI. In DNA, the CDR3 is TGTGCCAGCAGGTCGGACAGGGGTAATGAAAAACTGTTTTTT. It specifies CASRSDRGNEKLFF.

This clonotype has only a few counts. The chain is built from TRBV20-1 and TRBJ2-5; D possibly corresponds to TRBD1 (6 bases). The germline CDR1 and CDR2 sequences are DFQATT and SNEGSKA (reference sequence). The CDR3 sequence is 14 residues long. The V end lost 4 bases, the J end lost 0 bases, and 12 bases lay between the germline ends. The CDR3 sequence is CSATPGQHQETQYF. In DNA, the CDR3 is TGCAGTGCTACCCCCGGACAGCACCAAGAGACCCAGTACTTC.

This chain joins TRBV28 and TRBJ1-3; D unresolved. Per the germline V gene, CDR1 is MDHEN and CDR2 is SYDVKM. Between the trimmed V and J ends, which lost 8 bases and 4 bases, there was a span of 12 bases. The CDR3 is 13 residues long. The CDR3 DNA reads as TGTGCCAGCTTCCCCGGGCGGGGAAACACCATATATTTT. Residues: CASFPGRGNTIYF.

There are a few counts of this clonotype. V gene TRBV2 combines with J gene TRBJ1-1, with no clear D. The CDR3 is made up of 15 amino acids. Trimming removed 1 base at V and 0 bases at J, with 9 bases between. Germline lookup yields CDR1 SNHLY and CDR2 FYNNEI. CDR3 sequence reads: CASSEGQPVNTEAFF. CDR3 coding DNA: TGTGCCAGCAGTGAAGGGCAACCCGTGAACACTGAAGCTTTCTTT.

The CDR3 DNA reads TGCAGTGCCAAGGGGGGGATTCGGAATCAGCCCCAGCATTTT. Encoded protein: CSAKGGIRNQPQHF. This sequence joins TRBV20-1 and TRBJ1-5; a weak D match, TRBD1 (6 bases). Trimming removed 6 bases at V and 4 bases at J, with 16 bases between. Germline V gene sequence: CDR1 DFQATT, CDR2 SNEGSKA (reference sequence). CDR3 length: 14 residues.

In its sample, this clonotype was seen a few times. The chain is built from TRBV7-2 and TRBJ1-5; a possible D gene is TRBD1 (5 bases). V lost 4 bases and J lost 1, with 8 bases in between. In germline, CDR1 is SGHTA, CDR2 FQGNSA. CDR3 length equals 14 residues. CDR3 residues: CASSYRRSNQPQHF. The DNA of the CDR3 is TGTGCCAGCAGCTACAGGCGAAGCAATCAGCCCCAGCATTTT.

The rearrangement uses TRBV11-2 and TRBJ1-1; unclear D gene. Germline V gene lookup returns CDR1 SGHAT and CDR2 FQNNGV. This CDR3 is 14 amino acids long. Deletions cut 5 bases from V and 4 bases from J, with 14 bases between. This chain's CDR3 is CASSTQPGSTEAFF. DNA for the CDR3: TGTGCCAGCAGCACCCAACCGGGGAGCACTGAAGCTTTCTTT.

In its sample, this clonotype is large (0.1 to 1%). This chain connects TRBV27 to TRBJ1-5, with 7 bases matching TRBD1. The ends lost 3 bases at V and 2 bases at J; junction bases unmatched: 7. Germline V gives CDR1 MNHEY, CDR2 SMNVEV (reference sequence). CDR3 length equals 16 residues. The CDR3 loop reads CASSLSGTARNQPQHF. The CDR3 region has the DNA TGTGCCAGCAGTTTGTCCGGGACAGCTCGCAATCAGCCCCAGCATTTT.

The chain is built from TRBV6-1 and TRBJ2-5; D gene uncertain. V was shortened by 5 bases and J by 4 bases, with 5 bases between the two germline ends. Germline V gene sequence: CDR1 MNHNS, CDR2 SASEGT. The CDR3 runs 11 residues. DNA for the CDR3: TGTGCCAGCAGTCCCAGAGAGACCCAGTACTTC. This gives the protein CASSPRETQYF.

Here the CDR3 DNA reads TGTGCCAGTAGTATATTCGGATCCGGGACAGGGGGCCTCACAGATACGCAGTATTTT. This gives the protein CASSIFGSGTGGLTDTQYF. The V and J genes are TRBV19 and TRBJ2-3; 12 positions match TRBD1. Losses at the gene ends were 2 bases for V and 2 bases for J; bases not matched to a gene: 11. The germline gives CDR1 LNHDA, CDR2 SQIVND (reference sequence). The CDR3 length is 19 residues.

The chain links TRBV24-1 to TRBJ2-7; weak D call: TRBD2 (7 bases). CDR3 length: 12 amino acids. Trimming pared 8 bases from V and 7 bases from J, leaving 14 bases between. The germline gives CDR1 KGHDR, CDR2 SFDVKD. The CDR3 spells CATTHKGGEQYF. DNA for the CDR3: TGTGCCACCACCCATAAGGGGGGGGAGCAGTACTTC.

This clonotype was observed a handful of times. The chain combines TRBV6-1 with TRBJ1-5; D is ambiguous. From germline, CDR1 is MNHNS and CDR2 SASEGT. This CDR3 has 13 amino acids. Trimming took 6 bases from V and 2 from J, leaving 8 bases between them. This CDR3 reads CASRERGNQPQHF. The CDR3 DNA sequence: TGTGCCAGCAGAGAGCGGGGCAATCAGCCCCAGCATTTT.

This clonotype has more than one count but fewer than ten. The chain links TRBV6-1 to TRBJ2-3, with a possible D match to TRBD1 (5 bases). V was cut by 6 bases and J by 7 bases, with 14 bases left in between. CDR1 and CDR2 from the germline V gene are MNHNS and SASEGT. The CDR3 spans 13 residues. The CDR3 DNA reads TGTGCCAGCAGAAGTACAGGTTCGCATACGCAGTATTTT. Amino acids: CASRSTGSHTQYF.

In its sample, this clonotype was seen once. The CDR3: CSAPPAGGSETQYF. The CDR3 DNA reads TGCAGTGCACCACCAGCGGGAGGGTCAGAGACCCAGTACTTC. V usage is TRBV20-1 and J usage is TRBJ2-5, with 10 bases lining up with TRBD2. The CDR3 consists of 14 residues. Germline V lookup: CDR1 DFQATT, CDR2 SNEGSKA (reference sequence). With 6 bases clipped from V and 4 bases from J, the junction kept 8 bases outside the gene matches.

The chain links TRBV24-1 to TRBJ1-2; the D gene is possibly TRBD1 (5 bases). This CDR3 has 14 amino acids. Deletions cut 1 base from V and 4 bases from J, with 9 bases between. Germline CDR1 reads KGHDR; CDR2 reads SFDVKD. The CDR3 protein is CATSDFPGTYGYTF. The CDR3 DNA follows: TGTGCCACCAGTGATTTCCCCGGGACCTATGGCTACACCTTC.

This clonotype has just a few counts. The CDR3 DNA sequence: TGTGCCAGCAGTCCTTCGGGGGACAATTCACCCCTCCACTTT. It encodes CASSPSGDNSPLHF. The V call is TRBV12-3 or TRBV12-4, the J call TRBJ1-6, with TRBD1 as a possible D gene (5 bases). The CDR3 extends over 14 amino acids. Trimming cost V 5 bases and J 7 bases, with 12 bases left between them.

This clonotype was seen only a few times. V is TRBV24-1 and J is TRBJ2-7; D gene ambiguous. V lost 7 bases and J lost 0, with 9 bases in between. CDR3 size: 13 residues. From germline, CDR1 is KGHDR and CDR2 SFDVKD. In nucleotides, the CDR3 is TGTGCCACCAGACGGACCAGCTCCTACGAGCAGTACTTC. It yields the protein CATRRTSSYEQYF.

This clonotype was counted between two and nine times. The chain uses TRBV6-1 and TRBJ2-7; D is uncertain. The germline V gene encodes CDR1 MNHNS and CDR2 SASEGT. V dropped 3 bases and J dropped 2 bases, with 17 bases sitting between them. There are 16 residues in the CDR3. CDR3 coding DNA: TGTGCCAGCAGTGACCCCGGACGGCGACCTACCTACGAGCAGTACTTC. Amino acid sequence: CASSDPGRRPTYEQYF.

This clonotype was counted between two and nine times. This chain connects TRBV6-1 to TRBJ1-3; D unresolved. In germline, CDR1 is MNHNS, CDR2 SASEGT. The CDR3 consists of 13 residues. The germline V and J ends were trimmed by 7 bases and 2 bases, with 9 bases remaining between them. The chain's CDR3 is CASTPATGNTIYF. DNA for the CDR3: TGTGCCAGCACCCCGGCAACTGGAAACACCATATATTTT.